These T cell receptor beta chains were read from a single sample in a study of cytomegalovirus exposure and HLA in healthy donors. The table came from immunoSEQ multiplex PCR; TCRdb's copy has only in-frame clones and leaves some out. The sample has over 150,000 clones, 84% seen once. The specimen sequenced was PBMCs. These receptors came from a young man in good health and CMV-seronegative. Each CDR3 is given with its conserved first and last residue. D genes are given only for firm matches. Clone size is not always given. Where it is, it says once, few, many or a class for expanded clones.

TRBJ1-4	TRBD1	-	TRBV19	TGTGCCAGTAGTTTAACCGGGACAGCGAATGAAAAACTGTTTTTT	CASSLTGTANEKLFF
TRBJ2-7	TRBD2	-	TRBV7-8	TGTGCCAGCAGCCCTGTTAGACTAGCGGGAATCGCCAGATCCTCCTACGAGCAGTACTTC	CASSPVRLAGIARSSYEQYF
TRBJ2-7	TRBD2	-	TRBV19	TGTGCCAGTAGTATCGGTAGCGGGAGTTTCTACGAGCAGTACTTC	CASSIGSGSFYEQYF
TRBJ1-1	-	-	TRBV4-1	TGCGCCAGCAGCCAGACAGGAGCGGGATCGAACACTGAAGCTTTCTTT	CASSQTGAGSNTEAFF
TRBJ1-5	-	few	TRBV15	TGTGCCACCACCCGAGGAGGTAGCAATCAGCCCCAGCATTTT	CATTRGGSNQPQHF
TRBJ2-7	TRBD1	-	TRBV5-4	TGTGCCAGCAGCCGACAGGGGAGGAGCGAGCAGTACTTC	CASSRQGRSEQYF
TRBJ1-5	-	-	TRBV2	TGTGCCAGCCAAGCGGGGGGCATCTATCAGCCCCAGCATTTT	CASQAGGIYQPQHF
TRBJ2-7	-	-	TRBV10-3	TGTGCCATCAGTGAGTCAGGGAGCAGAATGTCCTACGAGCAGTACTTC	CAISESGSRMSYEQYF
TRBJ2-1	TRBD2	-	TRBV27	TGTGCCAGCAGTGAGAGACTAGCGGAAATCTACAATGAGCAGTTCTTC	CASSERLAEIYNEQFF
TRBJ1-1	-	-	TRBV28	TGTGCCACAGACAGCCCTAGCGCTGAAGCTTTCTTT	CATDSPSAEAFF
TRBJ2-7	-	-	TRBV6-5	TGTGCCAGCAGTTACTCACGGAGCGCGATCGAGCAGTACTTC	CASSYSRSAIEQYF
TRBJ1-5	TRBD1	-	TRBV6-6	TGTGCCAGCAGGCGCAGGGGGCAGGGGAGCAATCAGCCCCAGCATTTT	CASRRRGQGSNQPQHF
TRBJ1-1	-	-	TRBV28	TGTGCCAGTACTCAGGGGACCACCGAAGCTTTCTTT	CASTQGTTEAFF
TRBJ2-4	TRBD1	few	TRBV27	TGTGCCAGCAGTTCGAAACAGGGGGCAAGAATAAACATTCAGTACTTC	CASSSKQGARINIQYF
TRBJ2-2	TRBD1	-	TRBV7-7	TGTGCTAGCAGCTTAAATCCCGGGACAGCCAACACCGGGGAGCTGTTTTTT	CASSLNPGTANTGELFF
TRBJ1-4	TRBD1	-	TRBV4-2	TGTGCCAGCAGCCAAGAATTGGGACAGGGGAGGGAAAAACTGTTTTTT	CASSQELGQGREKLFF
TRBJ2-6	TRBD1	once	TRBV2	TGTGCCAGCAGACCCGGGACAGCTGGGGCCAACGTCCTGACTTTC	CASRPGTAGANVLTF
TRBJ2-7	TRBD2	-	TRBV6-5	TGTGCCAGCAGTAATATAGGGACTAGCGTCTACGAGCAGTACTTC	CASSNIGTSVYEQYF
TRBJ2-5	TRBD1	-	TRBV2	TGTGCCAGCAAGAAGGACAGGGGCGCCCTAGGGGAGACCCAGTACTTC	CASKKDRGALGETQYF
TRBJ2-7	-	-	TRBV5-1	TGCGCCAGCAGCACGGACAGTGAGCAGTACTTC	CASSTDSEQYF
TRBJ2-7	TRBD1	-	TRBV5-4	TGTGCCAGCAGCTTTACACCGGGACAGGGGAGGCACGAGCAGTACTTC	CASSFTPGQGRHEQYF
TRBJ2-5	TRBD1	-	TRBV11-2	TGTGCCAGCAGATCATACAGGGGGCGAGGGGAGACCCAGTACTTC	CASRSYRGRGETQYF
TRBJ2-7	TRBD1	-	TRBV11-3	TGTGCCAGCAGCGGGTCCGGGACAGGGCACTACGAGCAGTACTTC	CASSGSGTGHYEQYF
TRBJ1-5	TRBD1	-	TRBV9	TGTGCCAGCAGCGGACATGTAGTTACAGGGGGCGCGGGAGGCAATCAGCCCCAGCATTTT	CASSGHVVTGGAGGNQPQHF
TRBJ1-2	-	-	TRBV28	TGTGCCAGCAGTTTATTCCGGGAGTCAAACTATGGCTACACCTTC	CASSLFRESNYGYTF
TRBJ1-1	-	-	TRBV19	TGTGCCAGTAGTATCCTTTGGGCAGGGCTGAACACTGAAGCTTTCTTT	CASSILWAGLNTEAFF
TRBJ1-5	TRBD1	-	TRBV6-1	TGTGCCAGCAGGACAGGGGGCGCTGGGCAGCCCCAGCATTTT	CASRTGGAGQPQHF
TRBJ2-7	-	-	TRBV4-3	TGCGCCAGCAGCGTAGGGGTCGGACACCCCTACGAGCAGTACTTC	CASSVGVGHPYEQYF
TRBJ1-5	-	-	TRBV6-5	TGTGCCAGCAGTTACCGGCAGGGTGGCAATCAGCCCCAGCATTTT	CASSYRQGGNQPQHF
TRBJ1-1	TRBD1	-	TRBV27	TGTGCCAGCAGTCAAATGGCAGGGGGACGGGTCACTGAAGCTTTCTTT	CASSQMAGGRVTEAFF
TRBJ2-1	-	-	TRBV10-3	TGTGCCGTCAAGGGGGGGGAGGGCGGGGGACTGAACAATGAGCAGTTCTTC	CAVKGGEGGGLNNEQFF
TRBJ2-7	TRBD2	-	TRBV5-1	TGCGCCAGCAGCTTCGGACTAGCGGTGGATGAGCAGTACTTC	CASSFGLAVDEQYF
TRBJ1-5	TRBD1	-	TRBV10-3	TGTGCCATCAGCGATGCCGGGACAGGGGAATTTCAGCCCCAGCATTTT	CAISDAGTGEFQPQHF
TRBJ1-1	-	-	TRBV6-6	TGTGCCAGCAGCTTCTACGGGGTGGGCACTGAAGCTTTCTTT	CASSFYGVGTEAFF
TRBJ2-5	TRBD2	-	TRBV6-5	TGTGCCAGCAGTTCTCTAGCGGGGGGATCCCAGGAGACCCAGTACTTC	CASSSLAGGSQETQYF
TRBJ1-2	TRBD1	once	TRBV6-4	TGTGCCAGCAAACTCGCGGGGGACAGGGGTAGCGGCTACACCTTC	CASKLAGDRGSGYTF
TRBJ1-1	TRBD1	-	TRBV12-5	TGTGCTAGTGGTGCGACAGGGGTTTTAACTGAAGCTTTCTTT	CASGATGVLTEAFF
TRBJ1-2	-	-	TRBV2	TGTGCCAGCAGTCCCCGGGAAGCGGCAGACTACACCTTC	CASSPREAADYTF
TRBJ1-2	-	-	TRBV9	TGTGCCAGCGGACAGACAGAAAACTATGGCTACACCTTC	CASGQTENYGYTF
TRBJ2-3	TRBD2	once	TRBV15	TGTGCCACCAGCAGAGATCCAATTCCTACCTGGACTAGCGGATACACAGATACGCAGTATTTT	CATSRDPIPTWTSGYTDTQYF
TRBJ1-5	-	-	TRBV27	TGTGCCAGCAGTTTATGGGGGCGATGGCACTATAGCAATCAGCCCCAGCATTTT	CASSLWGRWHYSNQPQHF